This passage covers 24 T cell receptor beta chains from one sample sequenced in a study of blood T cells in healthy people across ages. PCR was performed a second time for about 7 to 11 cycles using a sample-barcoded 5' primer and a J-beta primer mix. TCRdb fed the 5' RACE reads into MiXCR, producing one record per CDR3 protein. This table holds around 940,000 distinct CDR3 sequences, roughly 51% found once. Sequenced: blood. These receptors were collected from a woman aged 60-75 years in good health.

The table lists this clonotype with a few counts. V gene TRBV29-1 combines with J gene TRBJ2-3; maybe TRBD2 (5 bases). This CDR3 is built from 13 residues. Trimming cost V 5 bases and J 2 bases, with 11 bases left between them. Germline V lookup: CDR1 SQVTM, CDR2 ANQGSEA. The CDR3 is CSVFRGDTDTQYF. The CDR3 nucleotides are TGCAGCGTTTTCCGGGGAGACACAGATACGCAGTATTTT.

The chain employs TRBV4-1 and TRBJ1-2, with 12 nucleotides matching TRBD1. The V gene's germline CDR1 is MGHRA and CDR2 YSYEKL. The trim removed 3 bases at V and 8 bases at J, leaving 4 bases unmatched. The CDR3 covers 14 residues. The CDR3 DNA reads TGCGCCAGCAGCCACGGGACAGGGGGCTGCGGCTACACCTTC. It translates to CASSHGTGGCGYTF.

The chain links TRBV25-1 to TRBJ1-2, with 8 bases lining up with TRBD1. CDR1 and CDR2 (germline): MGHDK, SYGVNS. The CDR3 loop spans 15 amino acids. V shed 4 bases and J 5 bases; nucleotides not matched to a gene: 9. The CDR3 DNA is TGTGCCAGCAGTGGGCTAGGTTACAGGGGGTATGGCTACACCTTC. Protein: CASSGLGYRGYGYTF.

The CDR3 DNA is TGTGCCAGCAGTGAGCACCCCACTAGGATCCAAGAGACCCAGTACTTC. This sequence encodes CASSEHPTRIQETQYF. The chain combines TRBV25-1 with TRBJ2-5; D perhaps matches TRBD2 (5 bases). The CDR3 totals 16 residues. The V end was cut by 3 bases, the J end by 1 base, with 15 bases between. Germline CDR1 reads MGHDK; CDR2 reads SYGVNS.

The CDR3, as DNA: TGTGCCAGCAGTGAGGGGACGGGGGATTCACCCCTCCACTTT. It translates to CASSEGTGDSPLHF. V usage is TRBV6-1 and J usage is TRBJ1-6; a possible D gene is TRBD1 (5 bases). Trimming shortened V by 3 bases and J by 8 bases, and 11 bases separated the two germline ends. CDR1 MNHNS and CDR2 SASEGT come from the germline V gene. There are 14 residues in the CDR3.

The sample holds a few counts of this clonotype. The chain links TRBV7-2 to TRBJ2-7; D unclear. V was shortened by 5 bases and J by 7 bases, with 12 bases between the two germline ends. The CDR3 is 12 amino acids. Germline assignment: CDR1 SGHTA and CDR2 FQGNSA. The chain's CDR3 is CASSPYLGEQYF. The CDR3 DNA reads TGTGCCAGCAGCCCCTATCTCGGGGAGCAGTACTTC. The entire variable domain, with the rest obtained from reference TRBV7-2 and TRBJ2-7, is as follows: GAGVSQSPSNKVTEKGKDVELRCDPISGHTALYWYRQSLGQGLEFLIYFQGNSAPDKSGLPSDRFSAERTGGSVSTLTIQRTQQEDSAVYLCASSPYLGEQYFGPGTRLTVT.

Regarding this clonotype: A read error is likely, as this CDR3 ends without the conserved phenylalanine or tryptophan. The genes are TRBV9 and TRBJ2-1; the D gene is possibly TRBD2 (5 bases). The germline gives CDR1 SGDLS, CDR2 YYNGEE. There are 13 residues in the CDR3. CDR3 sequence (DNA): TGTGCCAGCAGCGTGGGAGAGAACAACGAGCAGTTCTTG. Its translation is CASSVGENNEQFL.

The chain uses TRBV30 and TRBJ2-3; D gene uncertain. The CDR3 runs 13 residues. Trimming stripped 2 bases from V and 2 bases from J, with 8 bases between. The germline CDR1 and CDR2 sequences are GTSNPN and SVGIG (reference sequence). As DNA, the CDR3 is TGTGCCTGGAGTAAGGGCTCCACAGATACGCAGTATTTT. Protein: CAWSKGSTDTQYF.

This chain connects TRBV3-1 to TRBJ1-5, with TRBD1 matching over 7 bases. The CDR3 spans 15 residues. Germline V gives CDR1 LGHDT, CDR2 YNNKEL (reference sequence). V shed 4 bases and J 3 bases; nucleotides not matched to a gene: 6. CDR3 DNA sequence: TGTGCCAGCAGCCTGACAGGGACCTTCAATCAGCCCCAGCATTTT. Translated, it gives CASSLTGTFNQPQHF. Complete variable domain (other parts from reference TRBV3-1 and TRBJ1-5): DTAVSQTPKYLVTQMGNDKSIKCEQNLGHDTMYWYKQDSKKFLKIMFSYNNKELIINETVPNRFSPKSPDKAHLNLHINSLELGDSAVYFCASSLTGTFNQPQHFGDGTRLSIL.

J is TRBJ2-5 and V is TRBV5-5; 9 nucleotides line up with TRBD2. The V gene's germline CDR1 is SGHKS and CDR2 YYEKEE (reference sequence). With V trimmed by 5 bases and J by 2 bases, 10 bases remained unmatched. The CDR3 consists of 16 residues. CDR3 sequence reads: CASRFNSGRGQETQYF. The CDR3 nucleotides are TGTGCCAGCAGATTCAATAGCGGGAGAGGGCAAGAGACCCAGTACTTC.

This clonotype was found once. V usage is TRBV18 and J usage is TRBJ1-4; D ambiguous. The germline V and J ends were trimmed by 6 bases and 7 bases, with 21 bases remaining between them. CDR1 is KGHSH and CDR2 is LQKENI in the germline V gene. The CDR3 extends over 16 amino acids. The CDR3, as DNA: TGTGCCAGCTCCGCGAGGCAGAAGGGAGTTGGTGAAAAACTGTTTTTT. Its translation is CASSARQKGVGEKLFF. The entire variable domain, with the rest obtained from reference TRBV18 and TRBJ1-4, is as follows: NAGVMQNPRHLVRRRGQEARLRCSPMKGHSHVYWYRQLPEEGLKFMVYLQKENIIDESGMPKERFSAEFPKEGPSILRIQQVVRGDSAAYFCASSARQKGVGEKLFFGSGTQLSVL.

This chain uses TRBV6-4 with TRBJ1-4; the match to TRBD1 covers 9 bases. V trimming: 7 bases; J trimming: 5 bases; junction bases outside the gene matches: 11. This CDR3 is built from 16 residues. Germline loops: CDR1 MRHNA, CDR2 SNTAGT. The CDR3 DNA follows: TGTGCCAGCATCAAACGAGACAGGGGGGAAAATGAAAAACTGTTTTTT. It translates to CASIKRDRGENEKLFF.

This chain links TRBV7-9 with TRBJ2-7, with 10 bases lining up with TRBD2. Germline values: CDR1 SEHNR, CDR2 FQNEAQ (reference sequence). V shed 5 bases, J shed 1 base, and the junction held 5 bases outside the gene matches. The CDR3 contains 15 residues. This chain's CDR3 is CASSETTSGSYEQYF. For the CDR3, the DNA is TGTGCCAGCAGCGAAACGACTAGCGGGTCCTACGAGCAGTACTTC.

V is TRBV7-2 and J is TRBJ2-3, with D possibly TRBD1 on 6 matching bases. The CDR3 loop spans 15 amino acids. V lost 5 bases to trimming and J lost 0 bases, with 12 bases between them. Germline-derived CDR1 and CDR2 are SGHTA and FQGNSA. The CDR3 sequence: CASSDRGQSTDTQYF. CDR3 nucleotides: TGTGCCAGCAGCGACCGCGGACAGAGCACAGATACGCAGTATTTT.

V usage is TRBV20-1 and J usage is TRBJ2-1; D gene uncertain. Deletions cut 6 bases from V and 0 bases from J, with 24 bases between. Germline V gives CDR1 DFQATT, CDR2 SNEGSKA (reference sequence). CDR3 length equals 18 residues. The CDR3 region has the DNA TGCAGTGCGAGCCCCCCGCCGCCCGCGATCTCCTCCTACAATGAGCAGTTCTTC. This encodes CSASPPPPAISSYNEQFF.

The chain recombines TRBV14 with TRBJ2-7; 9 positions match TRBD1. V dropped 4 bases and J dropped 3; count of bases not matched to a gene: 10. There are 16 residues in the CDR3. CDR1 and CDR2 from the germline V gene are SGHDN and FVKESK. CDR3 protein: CASSPRLGTGSYEQYF. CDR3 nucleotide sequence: TGTGCCAGCAGCCCCCGACTCGGGACAGGGAGCTACGAGCAGTACTTC.

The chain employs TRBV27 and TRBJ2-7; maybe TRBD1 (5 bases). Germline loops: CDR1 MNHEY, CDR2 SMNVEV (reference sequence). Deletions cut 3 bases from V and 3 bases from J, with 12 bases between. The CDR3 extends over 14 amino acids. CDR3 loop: CASSFQDSNYEQYF. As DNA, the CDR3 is TGTGCCAGCAGTTTCCAAGACAGTAACTACGAGCAGTACTTC.

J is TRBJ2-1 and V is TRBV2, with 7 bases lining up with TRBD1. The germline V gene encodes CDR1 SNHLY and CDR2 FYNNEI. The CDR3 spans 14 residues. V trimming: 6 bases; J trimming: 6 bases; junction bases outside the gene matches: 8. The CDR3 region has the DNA TGTGCCAGCAGCCGACAGGGATTGGGCAATGAGCAGTTCTTC. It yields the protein CASSRQGLGNEQFF.

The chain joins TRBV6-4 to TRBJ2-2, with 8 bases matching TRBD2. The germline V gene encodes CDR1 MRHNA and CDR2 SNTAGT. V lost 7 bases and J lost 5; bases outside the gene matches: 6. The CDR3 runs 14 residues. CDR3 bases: TGTGCCAGCAAAGCGGCGGGGGGAACCGGGGAGCTGTTTTTT. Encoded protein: CASKAAGGTGELFF.

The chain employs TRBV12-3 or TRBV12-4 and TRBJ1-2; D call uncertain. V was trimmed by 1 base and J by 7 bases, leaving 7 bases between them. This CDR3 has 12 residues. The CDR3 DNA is TGTGCCAGCAGTTTAGGGGTTGTTGGCTACACCTTC. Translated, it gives CASSLGVVGYTF.

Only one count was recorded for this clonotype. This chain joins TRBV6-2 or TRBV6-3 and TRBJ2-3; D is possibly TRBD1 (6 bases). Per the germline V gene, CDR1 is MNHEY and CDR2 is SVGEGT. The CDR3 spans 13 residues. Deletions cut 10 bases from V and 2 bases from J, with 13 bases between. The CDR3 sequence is CATLTGNTDTQYF. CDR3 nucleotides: TGTGCCACCCTTACAGGGAACACAGATACGCAGTATTTT.

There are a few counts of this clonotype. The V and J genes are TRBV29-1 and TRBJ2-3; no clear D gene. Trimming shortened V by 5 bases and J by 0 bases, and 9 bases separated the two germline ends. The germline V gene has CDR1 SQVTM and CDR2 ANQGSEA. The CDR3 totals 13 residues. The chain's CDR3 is CSVRLSSTDTQYF. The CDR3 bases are TGCAGCGTTCGGCTATCTAGCACAGATACGCAGTATTTT.

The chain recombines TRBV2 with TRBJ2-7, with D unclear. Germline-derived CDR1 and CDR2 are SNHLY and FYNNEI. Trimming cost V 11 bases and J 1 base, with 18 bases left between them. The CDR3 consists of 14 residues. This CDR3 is CAAADTQASYEQYF. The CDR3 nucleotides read TGTGCCGCGGCCGACACTCAGGCGTCCTACGAGCAGTACTTC.

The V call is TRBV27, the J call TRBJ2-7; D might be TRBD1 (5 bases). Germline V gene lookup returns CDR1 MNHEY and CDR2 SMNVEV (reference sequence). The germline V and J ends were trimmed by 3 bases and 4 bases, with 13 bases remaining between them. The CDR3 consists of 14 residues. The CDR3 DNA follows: TGTGCCAGCAGTTTTTTCCAGGGCTCTTACGAGCAGTACTTC. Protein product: CASSFFQGSYEQYF.